This T cell receptor beta chain is from a study of T cell responses to AZD1222 COVID-19 vaccine. Study-level findings and limits: It should be noted that donors were predominantly white British and more often female, and clonal diversity was possibly underestimated. Spike-spanning, vaccine-associated CD4 TCRs were dominant at 160-218 and 743-854. Seropositivity was recorded at baseline in only 6 or 7 AZD1222 recipients. Unmutated regions of variants are reportedly targeted by nearly half of spike-specific TCRs.

Germline V gene sequence: CDR1 SNHLY, CDR2 FYNNEI. The CDR3 is 14 amino acids. V lost 6 bases and J 0 bases, leaving 10 bases between the germline ends. Sequencing used immunoSEQ multiplex PCR; TCRdb keeps in-frame clones, though not all of them. The sample lists under 130,000 clones; under 95% were seen once. Details on this clone: Its specificity is unknown.

This specimen consisted of peripheral blood, obtained on day 0 of AZD1222 vaccination. The V and J genes are TRBV2 and TRBJ2-3; D gene uncertain. This receptor was taken from an adult in good health. CDR3 in DNA: TGTGCCAGCAGGTCTTTACCTAGCACAGATACGCAGTATTTT. Translation gives CASRSLPSTDTQYF.